This T cell receptor beta chain was sequenced for a study of human T cells and chemical hapten exposure. In the study overall: Cases of alopecia areata, totalis or universalis occurred in a predominantly female patient group.

Sample time point: patch test 2, 6 weeks after DPC sensitization. Treatment of the sample: therapeutic diphenylcyclopropenone sensitization with weekly scalp DPC. Donors, patients with alopecia ranging from 18 to 70 years old and judged suitable for DPC, provided samples. As the library was built, unique molecular identifiers were attached to individual cDNA molecules. TCRdb reanalysed the RACE reads using MiXCR and keeps one entry per CDR3 protein. The table shows roughly 140,000 distinct CDR3 sequences, with roughly 10% occurring only once. The CDR3 contains 16 residues. Germline V lookup: CDR1 DFQATT, CDR2 SNEGSKA (reference sequence). V was trimmed by 0 bases and J by 2 bases, leaving 17 bases between them.

Sample: whole blood, taken in connection with sensitization to the hapten diphenylcyclopropenone (DPC). The sequence was collected from a woman in her 50s with alopecia areata. Some clones in this sample may be carry-over from other donors' samples. This chain connects TRBV20-1 to TRBJ2-7; TRBD2 is a possible D gene (6 bases). The CDR3 DNA sequence: TGCAGTGCTAGAGATTTAGGGACGGCGGGGACCTACGAGCAGTACTTC. Translating it yields CSARDLGTAGTYEQYF.